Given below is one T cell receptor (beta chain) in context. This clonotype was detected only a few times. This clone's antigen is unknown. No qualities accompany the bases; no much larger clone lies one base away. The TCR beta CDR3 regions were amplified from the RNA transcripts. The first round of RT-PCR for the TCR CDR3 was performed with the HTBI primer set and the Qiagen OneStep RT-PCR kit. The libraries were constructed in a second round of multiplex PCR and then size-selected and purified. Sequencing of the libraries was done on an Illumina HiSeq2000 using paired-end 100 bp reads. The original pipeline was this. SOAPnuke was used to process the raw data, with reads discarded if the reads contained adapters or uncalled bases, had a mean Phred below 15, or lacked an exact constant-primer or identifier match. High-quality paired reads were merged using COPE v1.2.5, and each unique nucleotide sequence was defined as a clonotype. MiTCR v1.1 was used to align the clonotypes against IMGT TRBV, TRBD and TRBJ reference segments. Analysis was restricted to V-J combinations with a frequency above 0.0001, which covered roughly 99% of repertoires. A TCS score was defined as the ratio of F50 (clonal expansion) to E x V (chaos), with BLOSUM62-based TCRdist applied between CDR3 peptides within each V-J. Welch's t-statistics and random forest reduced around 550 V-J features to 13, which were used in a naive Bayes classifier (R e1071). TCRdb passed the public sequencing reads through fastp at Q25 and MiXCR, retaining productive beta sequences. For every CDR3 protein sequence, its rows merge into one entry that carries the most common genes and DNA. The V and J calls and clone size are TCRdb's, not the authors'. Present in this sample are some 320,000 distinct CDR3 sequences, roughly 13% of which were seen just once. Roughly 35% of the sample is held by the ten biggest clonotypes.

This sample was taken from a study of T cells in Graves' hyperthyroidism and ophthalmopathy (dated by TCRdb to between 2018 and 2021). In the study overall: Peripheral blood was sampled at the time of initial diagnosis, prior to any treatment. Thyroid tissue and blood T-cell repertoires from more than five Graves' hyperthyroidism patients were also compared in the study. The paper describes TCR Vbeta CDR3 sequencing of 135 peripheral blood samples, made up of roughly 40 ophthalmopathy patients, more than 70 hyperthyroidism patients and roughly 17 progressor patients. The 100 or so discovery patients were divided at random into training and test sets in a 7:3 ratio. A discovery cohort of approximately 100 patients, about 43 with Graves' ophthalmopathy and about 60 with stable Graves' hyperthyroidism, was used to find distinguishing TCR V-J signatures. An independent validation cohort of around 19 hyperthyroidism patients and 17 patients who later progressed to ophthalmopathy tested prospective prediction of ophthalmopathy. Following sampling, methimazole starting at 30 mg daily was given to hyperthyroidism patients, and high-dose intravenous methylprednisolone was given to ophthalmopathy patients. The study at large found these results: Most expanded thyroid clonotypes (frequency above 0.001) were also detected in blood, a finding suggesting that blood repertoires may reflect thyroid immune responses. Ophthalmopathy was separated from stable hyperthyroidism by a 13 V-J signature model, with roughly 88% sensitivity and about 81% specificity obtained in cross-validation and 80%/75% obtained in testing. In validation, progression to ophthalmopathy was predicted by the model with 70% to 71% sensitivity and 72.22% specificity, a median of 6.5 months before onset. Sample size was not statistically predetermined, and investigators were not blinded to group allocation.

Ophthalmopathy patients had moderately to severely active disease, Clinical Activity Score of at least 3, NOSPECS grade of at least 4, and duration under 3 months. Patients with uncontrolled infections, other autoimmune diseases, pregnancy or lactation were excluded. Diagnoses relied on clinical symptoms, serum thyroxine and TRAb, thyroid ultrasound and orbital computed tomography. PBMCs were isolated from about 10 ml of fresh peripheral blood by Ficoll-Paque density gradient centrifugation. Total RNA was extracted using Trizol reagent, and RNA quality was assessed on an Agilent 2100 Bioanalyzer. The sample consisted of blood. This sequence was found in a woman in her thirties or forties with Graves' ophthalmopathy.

CDR3 reads: CSAEPANSYEQYF. The nucleotide sequence reads TGCAGTGCTGAACCAGCGAACTCCTACGAGCAGTACTTC. The rearranged chain carries TRBV20-1 and TRBJ2-7; there is no confident call for the D gene. CDR1 and CDR2, per the germline V gene (reference sequence), are DFQATT and SNEGSKA. From the cysteine through the phenylalanine, the CDR3 covers 13 amino acids. Only the CDR3 DNA stays, 39 bases, in frame from base 1. V and J are truncated by 5 bases and 0 bases respectively, leaving an intervening sequence of 11 bases.